One sample yielded the 21 T cell receptor beta chains listed below, sequenced in a study of T cells in Graves' hyperthyroidism and ophthalmopathy. Amplification targeted TCR beta CDR3 regions from RNA transcripts. With the HTBI primer set, the TCR CDR3 went through a first round of RT-PCR. In TCRdb, the multiplex PCR reads were re-called with MiXCR into one record per CDR3 protein. Of hundreds of thousands of distinct CDR3 sequences listed, approximately 13% are singletons. The sequenced sample was blood. These receptor sequences come from a woman between 18 and 29 years old with Graves' hyperthyroidism.

This clonotype was observed at least ten times. The J gene is TRBJ2-1, the V gene TRBV11-2; 8 bases are a match to TRBD2. Germline V gives CDR1 SGHAT, CDR2 FQNNGV. The CDR3 covers 16 residues. Trimming removed 5 bases from V and 9 bases from J; junction bases left unmatched: 15. CDR3 in amino acids: CASSEDRFSGEGEQFF. The CDR3 nucleotides read TGTGCCAGCAGCGAAGATAGGTTTAGCGGGGAGGGTGAGCAGTTCTTC.

This clonotype was observed at least ten times. V gene TRBV18 combines with J gene TRBJ1-1, with 7 bases fitting TRBD1. Germline V gene data show CDR1 as KGHSH and CDR2 as LQKENI. V gave up 3 bases and J gave up 5 bases; unmatched junction bases: 6. This CDR3 has 14 amino acids. The CDR3 here is CASSPQGGRTEAFF. Here the CDR3 DNA reads TGTGCCAGCTCACCTCAGGGGGGTCGGACTGAAGCTTTCTTT.

The chain carries TRBV6-1 and TRBJ2-1; 7 nucleotides align to TRBD1. This CDR3 region has 13 residues. The V and J ends lost 8 bases and 8 bases, in that order; junction bases with no gene match: 9. CDR1 is MNHNS, CDR2 SASEGT, per germline. The CDR3 loop is CASALQGRDEQFF. The CDR3 nucleotides read TGTGCCAGCGCATTACAGGGGCGAGATGAGCAGTTCTTC.

This clonotype was counted ten times or more. The chain is built from TRBV20-1 and TRBJ2-7, with TRBD1 as a possible D gene (5 bases). Germline CDR1 is DFQATT and CDR2 is SNEGSKA (reference sequence). Trimming removed 5 bases at V and 3 bases at J, with 14 bases between. This CDR3 contains 13 residues. The CDR3 reads CSAVGRAHYEQYF. DNA of the CDR3: TGCAGTGCTGTCGGCAGGGCCCACTACGAGCAGTACTTC.

There are many counts of this clonotype. The chain uses TRBV10-3 and TRBJ2-1; no firm D call. Trimming removed 6 bases at V and 2 bases at J, with 8 bases between. Germline V gene sequence: CDR1 ENHRY, CDR2 SYGVKD. This CDR3 is 13 amino acids long. The CDR3 bases are TGTGCCATCAGCGTACCGACCTACAATGAGCAGTTCTTC. It is translated as CAISVPTYNEQFF.

The chain joins TRBV7-8 to TRBJ2-7; 11 bases fit TRBD2. The J segment lost 2 bases and the V segment lost 6 bases, leaving 9 bases of the junction unmatched. Germline CDR1 and CDR2: SGHVS and FQNEAQ. The CDR3 has 16 amino acids. The CDR3 region is CASRLGLAGRTYEQYF. CDR3 DNA: TGTGCCAGCAGACTAGGACTAGCGGGCAGAACCTACGAGCAGTACTTC.

This clonotype occurred a few times. The genes are TRBV29-1 and TRBJ2-2; 8 bases are a match to TRBD1. CDR3 length equals 13 residues. Per germline, CDR1 SQVTM and CDR2 ANQGSEA. J lost 1 base, V lost 6 bases, and 1 base had no gene match. The CDR3 coding sequence is TGCAGCGTGGACAGGGAGAACACCGGGGAGCTGTTTTTT. Translating it yields CSVDRENTGELFF.

This chain connects TRBV3-1 to TRBJ2-5; TRBD1 aligns across 8 bases. There are 15 residues in the CDR3. Per the germline V gene, CDR1 is LGHDT and CDR2 is YNNKEL (reference sequence). With 1 base clipped from V and 2 bases from J, the junction kept 3 bases outside the gene matches. CDR3 bases: TGTGCCAGCAGCCAAGGGACAGGGACGCAAGAGACCCAGTACTTC. It encodes CASSQGTGTQETQYF.

This clonotype was observed at least ten times. V is TRBV12-3 or TRBV12-4 and J is TRBJ2-1; D is perhaps TRBD1 or TRBD2 (6 bases each). Trimming pared 5 bases from V and 8 bases from J, leaving 19 bases between. The CDR3 loop spans 15 amino acids. CDR3 amino acids: CASSNRVWEVYEQFF. CDR3 in DNA: TGTGCCAGCAGTAACAGGGTATGGGAGGTATATGAGCAGTTCTTC.

This sequence joins TRBV7-9 and TRBJ2-3; D perhaps matches TRBD1 (6 bases). CDR3 length equals 13 residues. Germline V gives CDR1 SEHNR, CDR2 FQNEAQ (reference sequence). The V end was cut by 5 bases, the J end by 5 bases, with 11 bases between. The CDR3 sequence is CASSKRTEDTQYF. CDR3 DNA sequence: TGTGCCAGCAGCAAACGGACAGAAGATACGCAGTATTTT.

This chain uses TRBV24-1 with TRBJ2-1; TRBD1 agrees at 9 bases. In germline, CDR1 is KGHDR, CDR2 SFDVKD. The CDR3 runs to 17 residues. V lost 4 bases and J lost 4; bases outside the gene matches: 10. The CDR3 sequence is CATSDPSGTGKYNEQFF. CDR3 DNA sequence: TGTGCCACCAGTGACCCCTCCGGGACAGGGAAATACAATGAGCAGTTCTTC.

This clonotype showed up just a few times. J is TRBJ2-7 and V is TRBV20-1; tentative D call: TRBD2 (5 bases). The CDR3 has 14 residues. Trimming cost V 3 bases and J 3 bases, with 15 bases left between them. Per the germline V gene, CDR1 is DFQATT and CDR2 is SNEGSKA (reference sequence). The CDR3 coding sequence is TGCAGTGCTAGTGAGGGCGCTGGAGACTACGAGCAGTACTTC. Translation gives CSASEGAGDYEQYF.

This clonotype was picked up many times. This chain uses TRBV29-1 with TRBJ2-1, with 8 bases fitting TRBD1. V trimming: 6 bases; J trimming: 4 bases; junction bases outside the gene matches: 8. Per germline, CDR1 SQVTM and CDR2 ANQGSEA. CDR3 length: 14 residues. In DNA form, the CDR3 reads TGCAGCGTCTCGGGGCAGGGGGCATACAATGAGCAGTTCTTC. It yields the protein CSVSGQGAYNEQFF.

A word on this clonotype: It may be a read error: a sequence one base away is much more abundant. J is TRBJ2-2 and V is TRBV20-1, with a tentative D call TRBD2 (6 bases). The CDR3 runs to 14 residues. Germline CDR1 is DFQATT and CDR2 is SNEGSKA (reference sequence). In DNA form, the CDR3 reads TGCAGTGCTAGAGATCCTAGGGGTACCGGGGGGCTGTTTTTT. This codes for CSARDPRGTGGLFF.

The sample holds many counts of this clonotype. J is TRBJ2-7 and V is TRBV28, with a tentative D call TRBD2 (7 bases). V lost 7 bases, J lost 0 bases, and 19 bases lay in between. The CDR3 is 16 residues long. Germline lookup yields CDR1 MDHEN and CDR2 SYDVKM. CDR3 sequence: CASTSPGGQHSYEQYF. The CDR3 nucleotides are TGTGCCAGCACCTCACCGGGGGGCCAGCACTCCTACGAGCAGTACTTC.

There are many counts of this clonotype. The genes are TRBV12-3 or TRBV12-4 and TRBJ2-7; D not certain. The CDR3 contains 13 residues. Deletions cut 1 base from V and 7 bases from J, with 11 bases between. The CDR3 region is CASSLDGSGEQYF. The DNA for the CDR3 is TGTGCCAGCAGTTTAGACGGCTCGGGTGAGCAGTACTTC.

This clonotype has ten or more counts. The chain couples TRBV12-3 or TRBV12-4 to TRBJ1-5; D uncertain. The CDR3 runs to 15 residues. The germline V and J ends were trimmed by 2 bases and 1 base, with 9 bases remaining between them. For the CDR3, the DNA is TGTGCCAGCAGTTTATATGACACCAGCAATCAGCCCCAGCATTTT. It specifies CASSLYDTSNQPQHF.

This clonotype was seen ten or more times. The rearrangement uses TRBV11-2 and TRBJ2-7; no clear D. V lost 2 bases and J 4 bases, leaving 18 bases between the germline ends. Looked up from germline, CDR1 is SGHAT and CDR2 is FQNNGV. CDR3 size: 16 residues. CDR3 residues: CASSLQLGSLSYEQYF. CDR3 DNA: TGTGCCAGCAGCTTACAGTTAGGCAGCTTATCTTACGAGCAGTACTTC.

The rearrangement uses TRBV19 and TRBJ2-2, with no clear D. This CDR3 has 13 amino acids. Germline V CDR1 and CDR2: LNHDA, SQIVND (reference sequence). V lost 9 bases, J lost 6 bases, and 14 bases lay in between. The CDR3 sequence: CASTRTGPGELFF. The CDR3 nucleotides are TGTGCCAGCACACGCACCGGCCCCGGGGAGCTGTTTTTT.

At least ten counts were recorded for this clonotype. The chain uses TRBV19 and TRBJ1-5; D gene ambiguous. This CDR3 is built from 15 residues. Trimming shortened V by 7 bases and J by 0 bases, and 13 bases separated the two germline ends. CDR1 and CDR2 (germline): LNHDA, SQIVND (reference sequence). The CDR3 DNA is TGTGCCAGTATTTCCCCGCACGATAGCAATCAGCCCCAGCATTTT. Translation: CASISPHDSNQPQHF.

This clonotype was observed many times. V gene TRBV6-1 combines with J gene TRBJ1-3; D is ambiguous. This CDR3 contains 17 residues. The ends were cut back, 0 bases at V and 0 bases at J, with 12 bases in the middle. Looked up from germline, CDR1 is MNHNS and CDR2 is SASEGT. The CDR3 nucleotides are TGTGCCAGCAGTGAAGCCAAGGCGGGTGACTCTGGAAACACCATATATTTT. It is translated as CASSEAKAGDSGNTIYF.